These T cell receptor beta chains were read from a single sample in a study of shared clonotypes between healthy human individuals. The assay was immunoSEQ multiplex PCR, and TCRdb's table has in-frame clones only and misses some. The data contain over 2 million clones, roughly 90% of them singletons. The sequenced material came from naive CD4+ T cells from PBMCs. These receptors were obtained from a man between 18 and 35 years old in good health. Some clones in this sample may be carry-over from other donors' samples. CDR3s include the opening cysteine and the closing phenylalanine or tryptophan. The D gene is left open where the match is weak. Not all rows give a size; the values are once, few, many and, for expanded clones, a class.

d_call,cdr3_length,v_call,j_call,clone_size,cdr3_nt,cdr3_aa
NA,13,TRBV9,TRBJ2-7,NA,TGTGCCAGCAGCTCAGGGCCTACCTACGAGCAGTACTTC,CASSSGPTYEQYF
NA,15,TRBV5-1,TRBJ2-2,NA,TGCGCCAGCAGCTTGGACGGACATAGCGCCGGGGAGCTGTTTTTT,CASSLDGHSAGELFF
NA,16,TRBV14,TRBJ1-4,NA,TGTGCCAGCAGCCGCAATTACGGAGGGTCAGGTGAAAAACTGTTTTTT,CASSRNYGGSGEKLFF
NA,12,TRBV6-5,TRBJ2-5,NA,TGTGCCAGCAGTAATGCGCGGGAGACCCAGTACTTC,CASSNARETQYF
TRBD2,14,TRBV7-8,TRBJ2-1,NA,TGTGCCAGCAGCTGGACTAGCGGGAGCAATGAGCAGTTCTTC,CASSWTSGSNEQFF
NA,13,TRBV6-1,TRBJ2-7,NA,TGTGCCAGCAGTCGACAGGCTCGGGACGAGCAGTACTTC,CASSRQARDEQYF
NA,14,TRBV6-6,TRBJ1-2,NA,TGTGCCAGCAGTTACTCCGGGGTCGGCTATGGCTACACCTTC,CASSYSGVGYGYTF
TRBD1,15,TRBV27,TRBJ1-4,once,TGTGCCAGCAGCCGAACAGGGGGACGGTTTGAAAAACTGTTTTTT,CASSRTGGRFEKLFF
NA,16,TRBV4-3,TRBJ2-7,NA,TGCGCCAGCAGCCAAGACTGGGGTGGCACAACCTACGAGCAGTACTTC,CASSQDWGGTTYEQYF
TRBD1,15,TRBV11-2,TRBJ2-4,NA,TGTGCCAGCAGCCCCATGGGACAGGTTGAAAACATTCAGTACTTC,CASSPMGQVENIQYF
NA,16,TRBV18,TRBJ1-4,NA,TGTGCCAGCTCACCCCTCCGGGACACCTTAAATGAAAAACTGTTTTTT,CASSPLRDTLNEKLFF
NA,12,TRBV11-2,TRBJ1-2,NA,TGTGCCAGCAGCTTGGGGAGGGCTGGCTACACCTTC,CASSLGRAGYTF
NA,17,TRBV5-6,TRBJ1-3,NA,TGTGCCAGCAGCTCGCCCAATGGGATCAGCTCTGGAAACACCATATATTTT,CASSSPNGISSGNTIYF
TRBD1,12,TRBV28,TRBJ1-5,few,TGTGCAGGACAGGGTAACAATCAGCCCCAGCATTTT,CAGQGNNQPQHF
NA,11,TRBV28,TRBJ1-1,NA,TGTGCCAGCAGGTCGAGGACGGGTGCTTTCTTT,CASRSRTGAFF
TRBD2,14,TRBV11-1,TRBJ2-7,NA,TGTGCCAGCAGGGGAGCGGGGAGCTCCTACGAGCAGTACTTC,CASRGAGSSYEQYF
TRBD1,12,TRBV29-1,TRBJ2-1,NA,TGCAGCGCGGACAGGGGATTAGGGGAGCAGTTCTTC,CSADRGLGEQFF
NA,13,TRBV7-3,TRBJ1-1,NA,TGTGCCAGCAGTTATGGACAGAACACTGAAGCTTTCTTT,CASSYGQNTEAFF
NA,13,TRBV5-1,TRBJ1-1,NA,TGCGCCAGCAGCTTGGGGGTAAACACTGAAGCTTTCTTT,CASSLGVNTEAFF
NA,14,TRBV6-4,TRBJ2-7,NA,TGTGCCAACAAGAAGGGAAATTCTTCCTACGAGCAGTACTTC,CANKKGNSSYEQYF
NA,13,TRBV7-8,TRBJ2-1,NA,TGTGCCAGCAGCCCCCCTGGAGACAATGAGCAGTTCTTC,CASSPPGDNEQFF
NA,17,TRBV7-9,TRBJ2-1,NA,TGTGCCAGCACCGCCCAGGGGTTCGGTGGATCCTACAATGAGCAGTTCTTC,CASTAQGFGGSYNEQFF
NA,14,TRBV11-2,TRBJ1-1,NA,TGTGCCAGCAGCTTAGAGGGGGGCCGTACTGAAGCTTTCTTT,CASSLEGGRTEAFF
NA,13,TRBV6-6,TRBJ2-5,NA,TGTGCCAGCAGCCAGGAGGTTCAAGAGACCCAGTACTTC,CASSQEVQETQYF
NA,17,TRBV10-3,TRBJ2-1,NA,TGTGCCATCAGTGATCCCTCCCGAGGGCCGCATCAGAATGAGCAGTTCTTC,CAISDPSRGPHQNEQFF
NA,14,TRBV30,TRBJ1-2,NA,TGTGCCTGGAGTGTCGCGGTGTCAGCGTGGGGCTACACCTTC,CAWSVAVSAWGYTF
NA,12,TRBV28,TRBJ1-2,NA,TGTGCCACCTCGGGCGTCCGACAGGGCTACACCTTC,CATSGVRQGYTF
TRBD2,15,TRBV7-9,TRBJ2-7,NA,TGTGCCAGCAGCACCCCGGGACTAGCGGGGAACGAGCAGTACTTC,CASSTPGLAGNEQYF
NA,13,TRBV7-9,TRBJ2-1,NA,TGTGCCAGCAGCTCCCAGGGGAGAGGGGAGCAGTTCTTC,CASSSQGRGEQFF
NA,11,TRBV30,TRBJ1-2,NA,TGTGCCTGGAGTGCAGTGGAAGGCTACACCTTC,CAWSAVEGYTF
TRBD1,16,TRBV11-2,TRBJ1-2,NA,TGTGCCAGCAGCCGATCCGGGACAGGGTCTTTTTTTGGCTACACCTTC,CASSRSGTGSFFGYTF
NA,16,TRBV30,TRBJ1-1,NA,TGTGCCTGGAGCCTCCTACCTGGACAGAAGAACACTGAAGCTTTCTTT,CAWSLLPGQKNTEAFF
NA,18,TRBV27,TRBJ2-1,NA,TGTGCCAGCATTCGTTTCGGGAGTAACCCCAGCTCCTACAATGAGCAGTTCTTC,CASIRFGSNPSSYNEQFF
TRBD2,16,TRBV5-1,TRBJ2-1,NA,TGCGCCAGCAGCCCCCCGGGACTAGCGGGAGACAATGAGCAGTTCTTC,CASSPPGLAGDNEQFF
NA,11,TRBV2,TRBJ2-1,once,TGTGCCAGCAAAATGTGGAATGAGCAGTTCTTC,CASKMWNEQFF
NA,14,TRBV11-2,TRBJ2-1,once,TGTGCCAGCAGCTCCCAGACAGTTTACAATGAGCAGTTCTTC,CASSSQTVYNEQFF
NA,13,TRBV6-1,TRBJ2-7,once,TGTGCCAGCAGTGAATTCAGGAGGACATTCCAGTACTTC,CASSEFRRTFQYF
TRBD1,14,TRBV30,TRBJ2-7,NA,TGTGCCTGGAGAGCCCCGGGACAGCCCTTCGGGCAGTACTTC,CAWRAPGQPFGQYF
NA,15,TRBV5-1,TRBJ2-7,NA,TGCGCCAGCAGCCGTTTTGGGGACACAACCCACGAGCAGTACTTC,CASSRFGDTTHEQYF
NA,16,TRBV7-2,TRBJ2-3,NA,TGTGCCAGCAGCTTATTCCCAGGGTCGAACACAGATACGCAGTATTTT,CASSLFPGSNTDTQYF
NA,13,TRBV7-9,TRBJ1-1,NA,TGTGCCAGCAGCTCTGGGACTAGGACTGAAGCTTTCTTT,CASSSGTRTEAFF
TRBD2,16,TRBV9,TRBJ2-1,NA,TGTGCCAGCAGCGATAAGAAGCGGGAGTCCTACAATGAGCAGTTCTTC,CASSDKKRESYNEQFF
TRBD1,20,TRBV5-1,TRBJ2-4,NA,TGCGCCAGCAGCTTGGCGTTAGGAGCCCCTGGGACAGGGACCAAAAACATTCAGTACTTC,CASSLALGAPGTGTKNIQYF
TRBD1,15,TRBV7-9,TRBJ2-7,NA,TGTGCCAGCAGCTCGATCCGGGACAGACCCTACGAGCAGTACTTC,CASSSIRDRPYEQYF
TRBD1,15,TRBV5-5,TRBJ1-5,NA,TGTGCCAGCAGCTGGGGGACAGGGTTATCGCAGCCCCAGCATTTT,CASSWGTGLSQPQHF
TRBD2,15,TRBV7-2,TRBJ2-5,NA,TGTGCCAGCAGACCGCCGGGACTAGCTGTGGAGACCCAGTACTTC,CASRPPGLAVETQYF
NA,14,TRBV25-1,TRBJ2-7,once,TGTGCCAGCAGTGGAAGGACGGGAAGCTACGAGCAGTACTTC,CASSGRTGSYEQYF
TRBD1,15,TRBV5-1,TRBJ1-5,NA,TGCGCCAGCAGCCTGGGGGGACAGCCAAATCAGCCCCAGCATTTT,CASSLGGQPNQPQHF
NA,14,TRBV5-1,TRBJ1-1,NA,TGCGCCAGCAGCTTAACAGGGCGGGCCGATGAAGCTTTCTTT,CASSLTGRADEAFF
TRBD1,14,TRBV18,TRBJ2-5,NA,TGTGCCAGCTCACCCAGGACAGGGTCAGAGACCCAGTACTTC,CASSPRTGSETQYF
TRBD1,17,TRBV11-2,TRBJ2-7,NA,TGTGCCAGCAGCCCGGGACAGTGGGCAGGGCCAGTTGCCGAGCAGTACTTC,CASSPGQWAGPVAEQYF
TRBD2,15,TRBV7-9,TRBJ2-5,NA,TGTGCCAGCAGTTTCTCACTAGCGGGAGTAGAGACCCAGTACTTC,CASSFSLAGVETQYF
NA,13,TRBV7-3,TRBJ1-1,many,TGTGCCAGCAGCTTAACGGTGAACACTGAAGCTTTCTTT,CASSLTVNTEAFF